This T cell receptor (beta chain) was observed in a study of T cells in Graves' hyperthyroidism and ophthalmopathy. It was RNA transcripts that yielded the amplified TCR beta CDR3 regions. HTBI primers were employed in a first-round RT-PCR of the TCR CDR3. Via MiXCR, TCRdb re-called the multiplex PCR reads, giving one row per CDR3 protein. The sample consists of about 600,000 distinct CDR3 sequences, about 16% of them appearing once. The sample holds a few counts of this clonotype. The specimen sequenced was blood. The TCR was taken from a middle-aged woman with Graves' ophthalmopathy.

The CDR3: CASSFRVISYNEQFF. The CDR3 DNA reads TGTGCCAGCAGCTTCCGGGTTATCTCCTACAATGAGCAGTTCTTC. V is TRBV7-9 and J is TRBJ2-1, with D uncertain. V lost 3 bases to trimming and J lost 0 bases, with 9 bases between them. This CDR3 spans 15 amino acids. Germline lookup yields CDR1 SEHNR and CDR2 FQNEAQ (reference sequence). The full variable domain, completed using reference TRBV7-9 and TRBJ2-1, is DTGVSQNPRHKITKRGQNVTFRCDPISEHNRLYWYRQTLGQGPEFLTYFQNEAQLEKSRLLSDRFSAERPKGSFSTLEIQRTEQGDSAMYLCASSFRVISYNEQFFGPGTRLTVL.